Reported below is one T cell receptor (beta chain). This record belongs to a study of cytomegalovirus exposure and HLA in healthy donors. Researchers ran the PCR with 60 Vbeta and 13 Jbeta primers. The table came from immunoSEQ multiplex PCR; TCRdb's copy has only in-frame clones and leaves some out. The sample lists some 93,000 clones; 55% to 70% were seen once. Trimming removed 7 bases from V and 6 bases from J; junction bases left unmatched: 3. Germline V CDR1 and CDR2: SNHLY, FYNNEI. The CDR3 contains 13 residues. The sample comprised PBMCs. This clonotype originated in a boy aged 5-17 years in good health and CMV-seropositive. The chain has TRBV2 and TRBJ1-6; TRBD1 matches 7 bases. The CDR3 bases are TGTGCCAGCATAACAGGGGTTAATTCACCCCTCCACTTT. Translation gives CASITGVNSPLHF.